What follows is one T cell receptor beta chain and its context. Its antigen is as yet unknown. Germline values: CDR1 SGHRS, CDR2 YFSETQ. The V end was cut by 3 bases, the J end by 4 bases, with 15 bases between. This CDR3 is 15 amino acids long. The data were taken from a study of T-cell memory formation after mild COVID-19. TCRdb recomputed calls from the 5' RACE reads with MiXCR, one row per CDR3 protein. The sample consists of 120,000 or so distinct CDR3 sequences, about a sixth of them appearing once. Study results and caveats: Among CD4+ contracting clones, most were CM and EM, and CD8+ ones EMRA.

The chain couples TRBV5-1 to TRBJ2-3; the D is unclear. The sequence derives from a man between 18 and 35 years old who had mild COVID-19 (a few samples of this study predate the infection). Cell type and time point are not known. Sample: PBMCs or a T cell subset sorted from them (not recorded which). Here the CDR3 reads CASSSSPLNSDTQYF. The CDR3 DNA reads TGCGCCAGCAGCTCCTCCCCGCTTAACTCAGATACGCAGTATTTT.